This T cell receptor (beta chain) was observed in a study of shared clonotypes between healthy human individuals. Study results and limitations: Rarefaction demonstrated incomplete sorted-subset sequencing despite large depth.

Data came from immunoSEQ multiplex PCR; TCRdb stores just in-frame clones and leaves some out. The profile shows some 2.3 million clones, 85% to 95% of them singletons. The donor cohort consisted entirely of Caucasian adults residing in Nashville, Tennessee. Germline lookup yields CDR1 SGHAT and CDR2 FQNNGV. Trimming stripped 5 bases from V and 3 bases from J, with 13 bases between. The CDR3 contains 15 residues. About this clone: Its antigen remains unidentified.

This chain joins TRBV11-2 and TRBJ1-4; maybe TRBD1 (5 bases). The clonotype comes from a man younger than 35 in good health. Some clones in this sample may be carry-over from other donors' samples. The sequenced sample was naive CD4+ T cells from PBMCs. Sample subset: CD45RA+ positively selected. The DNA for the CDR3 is TGTGCCAGCAGCGACCCGGGGGGTGCTAATGAAAAACTGTTTTTT. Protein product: CASSDPGGANEKLFF.